This T cell receptor (beta chain) derives from a study of cytomegalovirus exposure and HLA in healthy donors. The wider study: The same platform was used for the 120 validation repertoires and the roughly 600 first-cohort repertoires, a later analysis reported.

This CDR3 spans 16 amino acids. The germline CDR1 and CDR2 sequences are KGHSH and LQKENI. V was trimmed by 2 bases and J by 5 bases, leaving 18 bases between them. Method: immunoSEQ multiplex PCR; TCRdb's copy keeps in-frame clones and lacks some. The sample contains some 60,000 clones, approximately 96% of which appear only once. This sequence joins TRBV18 and TRBJ2-5, with D possibly being TRBD2 (6 bases). The receptor comes from a man aged 18-30 years in good health and CMV-seronegative. The sequencing sample was made of PBMCs. CDR3 sequence reads: CASSPKGRSGIETQYF. The CDR3 nucleotides are TGTGCCAGCTCACCAAAGGGGAGGTCCGGGATTGAGACCCAGTACTTC.